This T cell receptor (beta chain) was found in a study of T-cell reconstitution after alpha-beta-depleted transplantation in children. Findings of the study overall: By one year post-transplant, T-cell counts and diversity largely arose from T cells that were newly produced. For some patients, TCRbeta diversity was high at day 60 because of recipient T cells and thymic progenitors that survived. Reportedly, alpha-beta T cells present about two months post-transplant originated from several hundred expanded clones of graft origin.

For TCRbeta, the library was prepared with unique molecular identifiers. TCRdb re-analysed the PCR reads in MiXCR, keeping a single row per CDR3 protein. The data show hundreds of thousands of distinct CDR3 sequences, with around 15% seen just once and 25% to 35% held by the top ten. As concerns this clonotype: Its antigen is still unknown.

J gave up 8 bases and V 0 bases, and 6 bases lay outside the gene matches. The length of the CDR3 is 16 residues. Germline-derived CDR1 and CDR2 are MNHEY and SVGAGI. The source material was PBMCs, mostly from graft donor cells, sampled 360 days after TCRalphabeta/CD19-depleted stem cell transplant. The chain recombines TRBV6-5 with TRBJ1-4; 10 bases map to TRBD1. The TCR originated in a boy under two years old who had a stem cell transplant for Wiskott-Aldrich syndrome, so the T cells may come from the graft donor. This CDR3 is CASSYSSGTGDEKLFF. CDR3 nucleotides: TGTGCCAGCAGTTACTCATCCGGGACAGGGGACGAAAAACTGTTTTTT.